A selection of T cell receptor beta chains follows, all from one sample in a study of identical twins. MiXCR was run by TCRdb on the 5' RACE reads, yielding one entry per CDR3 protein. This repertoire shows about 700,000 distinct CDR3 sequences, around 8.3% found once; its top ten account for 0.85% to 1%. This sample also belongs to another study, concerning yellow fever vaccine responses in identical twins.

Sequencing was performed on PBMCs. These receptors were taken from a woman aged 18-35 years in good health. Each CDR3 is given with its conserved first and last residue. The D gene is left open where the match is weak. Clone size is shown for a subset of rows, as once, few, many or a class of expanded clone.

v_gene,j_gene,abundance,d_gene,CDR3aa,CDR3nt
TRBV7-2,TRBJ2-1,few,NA,CASSLAWAGPNNEQFF,TGTGCCAGCAGCTTAGCGTGGGCAGGGCCCAATAATGAGCAGTTCTTC
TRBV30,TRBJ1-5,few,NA,CAYDTGRAQHF,TGTGCCTACGATACAGGGAGGGCCCAGCATTTT
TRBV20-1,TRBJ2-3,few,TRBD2,CSADLAGGPSDTQYF,TGCAGTGCAGACCTAGCGGGGGGGCCTTCAGATACGCAGTATTTT
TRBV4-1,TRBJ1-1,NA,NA,CASSQIDGRYTEAFF,TGCGCCAGCAGCCAAATCGACGGAAGATACACTGAAGCTTTCTTT
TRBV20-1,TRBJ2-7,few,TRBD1,CSAPGQYLYEQYF,TGCAGTGCTCCGGGACAGTACCTCTACGAGCAGTACTTC
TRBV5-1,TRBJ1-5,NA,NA,CASSLALGVQPQHF,TGCGCCAGCAGCTTGGCCTTAGGGGTCCAGCCCCAGCATTTT
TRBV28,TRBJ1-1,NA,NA,CATQDVSNTEAFF,TGTGCCACCCAGGACGTCTCGAACACTGAAGCTTTCTTT
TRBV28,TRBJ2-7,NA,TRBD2,CASSPGLAGPARTTTSYEQYF,TGTGCCAGCAGCCCCGGACTAGCGGGACCCGCGAGGACCACGACGTCCTACGAGCAGTACTTC
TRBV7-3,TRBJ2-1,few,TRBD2,CASRTVGGGDEQFF,TGTGCCAGCAGGACCGTGGGGGGGGGAGATGAGCAGTTCTTC
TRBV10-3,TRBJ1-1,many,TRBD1,CAIRGQGALAFF,TGTGCCATCAGAGGTCAGGGGGCGCTTGCTTTCTTT
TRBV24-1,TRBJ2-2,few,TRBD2,CASSTSGGYTGELFF,TGTGCCAGTTCGACTAGCGGGGGTTACACCGGGGAGCTGTTTTTT
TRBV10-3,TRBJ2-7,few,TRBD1,CAISDRTGGVYEQYF,TGTGCCATCAGTGACCGGACAGGGGGCGTCTACGAGCAGTACTTC
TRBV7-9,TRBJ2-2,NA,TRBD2,CASTPAGGAFTGELFF,TGTGCCAGCACTCCTGCGGGGGGGGCTTTCACCGGGGAGCTGTTTTTT
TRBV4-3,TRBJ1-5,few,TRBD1,CASSQDYGGGGQPQHF,TGCGCCAGCAGCCAAGATTATGGAGGGGGCGGTCAGCCCCAGCATTTT
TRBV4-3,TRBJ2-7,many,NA,CASSQREDNEQYF,TGCGCCAGCAGCCAGCGGGAAGATAACGAGCAGTACTTC
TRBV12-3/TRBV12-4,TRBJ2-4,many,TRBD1,CASSLYPGTGMSQYF,TGTGCCAGCAGTCTCTACCCCGGGACAGGGATGTCTCAGTACTTC
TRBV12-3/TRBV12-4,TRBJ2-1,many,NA,CASKRTSEQFF,TGTGCCAGCAAGCGGACAAGTGAGCAGTTCTTC
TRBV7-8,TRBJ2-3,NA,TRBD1,CASSFRQGITDTQYF,TGTGCCAGCAGCTTCCGACAGGGAATCACAGATACGCAGTATTTT
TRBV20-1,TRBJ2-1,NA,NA,CSARFCLLGPFYNEQFF,TGCAGTGCTAGATTCTGTTTGCTCGGGCCATTTTACAATGAGCAGTTCTTC
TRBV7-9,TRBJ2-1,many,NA,CASSLALVNEQFF,TGCGCCAGCAGCTTGGCACTAGTCAATGAGCAGTTCTTC
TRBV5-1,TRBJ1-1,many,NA,CASSLVGQSGNTEAFF,TGCGCCAGCAGCTTGGTAGGACAGTCGGGGAACACTGAAGCTTTCTTT
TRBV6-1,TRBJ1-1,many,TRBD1,CASNTGVGNTEAFF,TGTGCCAGCAATACAGGGGTTGGGAACACTGAAGCTTTCTTT
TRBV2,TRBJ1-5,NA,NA,CASRAQGLNQPQHF,TGTGCCAGCAGAGCCCAGGGTCTCAATCAGCCCCAGCATTTT
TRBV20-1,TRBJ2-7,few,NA,CSARGGTYTYEQYF,TGCAGTGCTCGGGGCGGTACATACACCTACGAGCAGTACTTC
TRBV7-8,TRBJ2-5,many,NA,CASSLVLGQGAGYF,TGTGCCAGCAGCTTAGTGTTAGGTCAGGGTGCTGGGTACTTC
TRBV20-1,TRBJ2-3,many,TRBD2,CSARVQSGGAGNTQYF,TGCAGTGCTAGAGTTCAAAGCGGGGGGGCCGGGAATACGCAGTATTTT
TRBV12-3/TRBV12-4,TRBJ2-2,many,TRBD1,CASSFGQAATGELFF,TGTGCCAGCAGTTTCGGACAGGCGGCCACCGGGGAGCTGTTTTTT